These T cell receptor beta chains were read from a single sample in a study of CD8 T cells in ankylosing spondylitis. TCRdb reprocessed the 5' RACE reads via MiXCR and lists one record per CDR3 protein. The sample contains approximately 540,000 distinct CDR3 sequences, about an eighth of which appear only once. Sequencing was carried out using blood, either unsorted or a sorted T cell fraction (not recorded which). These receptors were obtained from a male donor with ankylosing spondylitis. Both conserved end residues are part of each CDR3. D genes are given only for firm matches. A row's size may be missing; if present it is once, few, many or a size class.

CDR3: CATSEGWDGNEQFF
DNA: TGTGCCACCAGTGAAGGGTGGGATGGCAATGAGCAGTTCTTC
D: NA
size: NA
J: TRBJ2-1
V: TRBV24-1

CDR3: CASSFGQDTEAFF
DNA: TGTGCCAGCAGCTTCGGCCAAGACACTGAAGCTTTCTTT
D: NA
size: many
J: TRBJ1-1
V: TRBV7-2

CDR3: CSATGGPWETQYF
DNA: TGCAGCGCGACAGGGGGCCCTTGGGAGACCCAGTACTTC
D: TRBD1
size: NA
J: TRBJ2-5
V: TRBV29-1

CDR3: CSATGQGGVQPQHF
DNA: TGCAGTGCCACTGGACAGGGGGGAGTTCAGCCCCAGCATTTT
D: TRBD1
size: NA
J: TRBJ1-5
V: TRBV20-1

CDR3: CAISESVSSGNTIYF
DNA: TGTGCCATCAGTGAGTCTGTGAGCTCTGGAAACACCATATATTTT
D: NA
size: NA
J: TRBJ1-3
V: TRBV10-3

CDR3: CASSFAQGGQPQHF
DNA: TGTGCCAGCAGTTTCGCTCAAGGGGGTCAGCCCCAGCATTTT
D: NA
size: NA
J: TRBJ1-5
V: TRBV12-3/TRBV12-4

CDR3: CAWKTRWEESPLHF
DNA: TGTGCCTGGAAAACGCGTTGGGAGGAGTCACCCCTCCACTTT
D: NA
size: few
J: TRBJ1-6
V: TRBV30

CDR3: CASRVDRSSYNSPLHF
DNA: TGTGCCAGCAGGGTAGACAGGAGCTCCTATAATTCACCCCTCCACTTT
D: NA
size: NA
J: TRBJ1-6
V: TRBV2

CDR3: CASSSGHINEQFF
DNA: TGTGCCAGCAGCTCCGGACACATCAATGAGCAGTTCTTC
D: NA
size: NA
J: TRBJ2-1
V: TRBV11-2

CDR3: CSARRGGAGTEAFF
DNA: TGCAGTGCTAGACGGGGGGGCGCGGGTACTGAAGCTTTCTTT
D: NA
size: NA
J: TRBJ1-1
V: TRBV20-1

CDR3: CASSLATSQETQYF
DNA: TGCGCCAGCAGCTTGGCGACATCCCAAGAGACCCAGTACTTC
D: NA
size: few
J: TRBJ2-5
V: TRBV5-1

CDR3: CSVEVNRGNEQFF
DNA: TGCAGCGTTGAAGTCAATAGGGGCAATGAGCAGTTCTTC
D: NA
size: many
J: TRBJ2-1
V: TRBV29-1

CDR3: CASSQTGQGNSPLHF
DNA: TGTGCCAGCAGTCAAACGGGACAGGGGAATTCACCCCTCCACTTT
D: TRBD1
size: many
J: TRBJ1-6
V: TRBV7-9

CDR3: CASSLGGSGTDNQPQHF
DNA: TGTGCCAGCAGCTTAGGGGGGTCCGGGACGGACAATCAGCCCCAGCATTTT
D: NA
size: once
J: TRBJ1-5
V: TRBV7-9

CDR3: CSARVTGGWYGYTF
DNA: TGCAGTGCTAGAGTAACGGGAGGATGGTATGGCTACACCTTC
D: NA
size: many
J: TRBJ1-2
V: TRBV20-1

CDR3: CASSGMGYQETQYF
DNA: TGTGCCAGCAGCGGGATGGGGTACCAAGAGACCCAGTACTTC
D: NA
size: NA
J: TRBJ2-5
V: TRBV7-9

CDR3: CSVEDGIRADTQYF
DNA: TGCAGCGTTGAAGATGGAATCAGAGCAGATACGCAGTATTTT
D: NA
size: many
J: TRBJ2-3
V: TRBV29-1

CDR3: CATSDSGKETQYF
DNA: TGTGCCACCAGTGATTCTGGTAAAGAGACCCAGTACTTC
D: NA
size: NA
J: TRBJ2-5
V: TRBV24-1

CDR3: CASSLGLAGPGELFF
DNA: TGTGCCAGCAGCTTAGGACTAGCGGGGCCCGGGGAGCTGTTTTTT
D: TRBD2
size: NA
J: TRBJ2-2
V: TRBV7-2

CDR3: CASSPSGLARLEQFF
DNA: TGTGCCAGCAGCCCCTCGGGACTAGCCCGCCTAGAGCAGTTCTTC
D: TRBD2
size: NA
J: TRBJ2-1
V: TRBV3-1

CDR3: CASSEGGGGNYGYTF
DNA: TGTGCCAGCAGTGAAGGCGGGGGGGGGAACTATGGCTACACCTTC
D: NA
size: few
J: TRBJ1-2
V: TRBV6-1

CDR3: CSASSGTAYNEQFF
DNA: TGCAGTGCTAGCTCCGGGACAGCCTACAATGAGCAGTTCTTC
D: TRBD1
size: few
J: TRBJ2-1
V: TRBV20-1

CDR3: CASSLEQGHSPLHF
DNA: TGTGCCAGCAGCTTAGAACAGGGGCATTCACCCCTCCACTTT
D: TRBD1
size: once
J: TRBJ1-6
V: TRBV7-9

CDR3: CASSPRSSLDGYTF
DNA: TGTGCCAGCAGCCCGCGTAGTAGCCTAGATGGCTACACCTTC
D: NA
size: few
J: TRBJ1-2
V: TRBV11-2

CDR3: CASSLRRRGLETQYF
DNA: TGTGCCAGCAGCTTAAGGCGCAGGGGGCTAGAGACCCAGTACTTC
D: TRBD1
size: few
J: TRBJ2-5
V: TRBV7-2

CDR3: CASSSDSFSTDTQYF
DNA: TGTGCCAGCAGTTCGGACAGCTTTAGCACAGATACGCAGTATTTT
D: NA
size: NA
J: TRBJ2-3
V: TRBV7-9

CDR3: CASSPDRALYQPQHF
DNA: TGTGCCAGCAGCCCGGACAGGGCATTGTATCAGCCCCAGCATTTT
D: TRBD1
size: NA
J: TRBJ1-5
V: TRBV7-2

CDR3: CASSLLQNQETQYF
DNA: TGCGCCAGCAGCTTATTACAGAACCAAGAGACCCAGTACTTC
D: NA
size: NA
J: TRBJ2-5
V: TRBV5-1

CDR3: CSARGRRLKNIQYF
DNA: TGCAGTGCTAGAGGGAGAAGGCTCAAAAACATTCAGTACTTC
D: NA
size: NA
J: TRBJ2-4
V: TRBV20-1

CDR3: CASSWGGGADYGYTF
DNA: TGTGCCAGCAGCTGGGGGGGAGGGGCCGACTATGGCTACACCTTC
D: NA
size: NA
J: TRBJ1-2
V: TRBV5-5

CDR3: CASSQGPLGIQYF
DNA: TGTGCCAGCAGCCAAGGACCTCTCGGCATTCAGTACTTC
D: NA
size: many
J: TRBJ2-4
V: TRBV3-1

CDR3: CASSPATATSGNTIYF
DNA: TGTGCCAGCAGCCCTGCGACAGCCACCTCTGGAAACACCATATATTTT
D: NA
size: few
J: TRBJ1-3
V: TRBV7-9

CDR3: CASSLLAGGLGVDEQFF
DNA: TGTGCCAGCAGCTTACTAGCGGGAGGGCTGGGGGTAGATGAGCAGTTCTTC
D: TRBD2
size: few
J: TRBJ2-1
V: TRBV7-2

CDR3: CAWWTRGQTNEQFF
DNA: TGTGCCTGGTGGACTAGAGGGCAAACCAATGAGCAGTTCTTC
D: TRBD2
size: NA
J: TRBJ2-1
V: TRBV30

CDR3: CASSLALEETQYF
DNA: TGTGCCAGCTCACTGGCCCTCGAGGAGACCCAGTACTTC
D: NA
size: few
J: TRBJ2-5
V: TRBV18

CDR3: CASSIRENIQYF
DNA: TGTGCCAGTAGTATACGGGAAAACATTCAGTACTTC
D: NA
size: few
J: TRBJ2-4
V: TRBV19

CDR3: CASSPARTSGFQETQYF
DNA: TGTGCCAGCAGCCCGGCGAGGACTAGCGGCTTCCAAGAGACCCAGTACTTC
D: TRBD2
size: once
J: TRBJ2-5
V: TRBV5-5

CDR3: CSARATLYNSPLHF
DNA: TGCAGTGCTAGAGCGACTCTCTATAATTCACCCCTCCACTTT
D: NA
size: NA
J: TRBJ1-6
V: TRBV20-1

CDR3: CASSLSVSAGGNSPLHF
DNA: TGTGCCAGCAGTTTATCGGTCTCAGCAGGCGGTAATTCACCCCTCCACTTT
D: NA
size: many
J: TRBJ1-6
V: TRBV12-3/TRBV12-4

CDR3: CASSEDEGTSGRDYNEQFF
DNA: TGTGCCAGCAGTGAGGATGAGGGGACTAGCGGGAGGGATTACAATGAGCAGTTCTTC
D: TRBD2
size: NA
J: TRBJ2-1
V: TRBV25-1

CDR3: CASSKRTRTDEQFF
DNA: TGTGCCAGCAGCAAACGGACTAGGACAGATGAGCAGTTCTTC
D: NA
size: NA
J: TRBJ2-1
V: TRBV11-2

CDR3: CSARKLAGDEQFF
DNA: TGCAGTGCTAGAAAACTAGCGGGAGATGAGCAGTTCTTC
D: TRBD2
size: NA
J: TRBJ2-1
V: TRBV20-1

CDR3: CASGSGPLHF
DNA: TGTGCCAGCGGGTCGGGACCCCTCCACTTT
D: NA
size: few
J: TRBJ1-6
V: TRBV7-9

CDR3: CSVEGVWGDNEQFF
DNA: TGCAGCGTTGAAGGGGTTTGGGGGGACAATGAGCAGTTCTTC
D: NA
size: few
J: TRBJ2-1
V: TRBV29-1

CDR3: CASSYFGPPLHF
DNA: NA
D: NA
size: few
J: TRBJ1-6
V: TRBV12-3/TRBV12-4

CDR3: CASSPSIRTLQETQYF
DNA: TGTGCCAGCAGCCCTTCTATAAGGACACTTCAAGAGACCCAGTACTTC
D: NA
size: many
J: TRBJ2-5
V: TRBV5-6

CDR3: CSAIRGTASNTGELFF
DNA: TGCAGCGCGATCCGAGGGACGGCCTCGAACACCGGGGAGCTGTTTTTT
D: NA
size: many
J: TRBJ2-2
V: TRBV29-1

CDR3: CSARPNTEAFF
DNA: TGCAGTGCTAGACCCAACACTGAAGCTTTCTTT
D: NA
size: few
J: TRBJ1-1
V: TRBV20-1

CDR3: CASRRMGNEKLFF
DNA: TGTGCCAGCCGACGAATGGGAAATGAAAAACTGTTTTTT
D: NA
size: few
J: TRBJ1-4
V: TRBV27

CDR3: CSARDRRAPSYNEQFF
DNA: TGCAGTGCTAGAGATCGCCGGGCCCCCTCCTACAATGAGCAGTTCTTC
D: NA
size: NA
J: TRBJ2-1
V: TRBV20-1

CDR3: CSASPELYGYTF
DNA: TGCAGTGCCTCGCCCGAACTCTATGGCTACACCTTC
D: NA
size: many
J: TRBJ1-2
V: TRBV20-1

CDR3: CASSSGTGNFGEKLFF
DNA: TGTGCCAGCAGCTCCGGGACAGGGAATTTCGGTGAAAAACTGTTTTTT
D: TRBD1
size: many
J: TRBJ1-4
V: TRBV7-2

CDR3: CASSQDRATNEQYF
DNA: TGTGCCAGCAGCCAAGATAGGGCCACTAACGAGCAGTACTTC
D: NA
size: NA
J: TRBJ2-7
V: TRBV4-2